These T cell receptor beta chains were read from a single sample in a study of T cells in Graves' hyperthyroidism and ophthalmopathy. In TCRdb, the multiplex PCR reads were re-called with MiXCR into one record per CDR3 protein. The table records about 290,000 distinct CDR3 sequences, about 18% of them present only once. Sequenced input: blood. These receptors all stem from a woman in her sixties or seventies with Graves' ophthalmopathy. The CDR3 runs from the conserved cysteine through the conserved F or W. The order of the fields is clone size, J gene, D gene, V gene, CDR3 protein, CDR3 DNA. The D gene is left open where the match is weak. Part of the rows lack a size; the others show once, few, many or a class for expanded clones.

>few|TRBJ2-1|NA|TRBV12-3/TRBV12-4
CASTHARAWNYNEQFF
TGTGCCAGCACCCATGCACGGGCCTGGAACTACAATGAGCAGTTCTTC
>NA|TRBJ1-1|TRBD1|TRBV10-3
CAIRKGQGVTEAFF
TGTGCCATCAGAAAGGGACAGGGAGTCACTGAAGCTTTCTTT
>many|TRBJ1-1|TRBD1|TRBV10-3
CAISNFQGAAEAFF
TGTGCCATCAGTAACTTTCAGGGGGCCGCTGAAGCTTTCTTT
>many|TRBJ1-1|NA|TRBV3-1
CASSQAQNTEAFF
TGTGCCAGCAGCCAAGCGCAGAACACTGAAGCTTTCTTT
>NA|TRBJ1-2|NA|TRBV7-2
CASSQDWGTGGYTF
TGCGCCAGCAGCCAAGACTGGGGGACGGGTGGCTACACCTTC
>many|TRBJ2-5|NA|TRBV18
CASSPRGVFQETQYF
TGTGCCAGCTCACCGCGCGGTGTGTTCCAAGAGACCCAGTACTTC
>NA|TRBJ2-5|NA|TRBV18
CASSPGQGGAETQYF
TGTGCCAGCTCACCAGGGCAGGGAGGAGCGGAGACCCAGTACTTC
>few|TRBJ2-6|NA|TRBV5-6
CASSLGAFSGANVLTF
TGTGCCAGCAGCTTGGGAGCCTTCTCTGGGGCCAACGTCCTGACTTTC
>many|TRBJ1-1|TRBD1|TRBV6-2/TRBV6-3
CVTAWTGSAVNTEAFF
TGTGTCACAGCGTGGACAGGGAGCGCGGTTAACACTGAAGCTTTCTTT
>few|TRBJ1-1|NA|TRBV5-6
CASNLWGPDTEAFF
TGTGCCAGCAACTTGTGGGGTCCGGACACTGAAGCTTTCTTT
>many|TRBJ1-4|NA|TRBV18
CASSPVQGIEKLFF
TGTGCCAGCTCACCAGTGCAGGGGATTGAAAAACTGTTTTTT
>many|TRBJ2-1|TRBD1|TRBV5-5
CASSPRQGYNEQFF
TGTGCCAGCAGCCCCCGACAGGGCTACAATGAGCAGTTCTTC
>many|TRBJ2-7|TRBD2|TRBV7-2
CASSLHGGASYEQYF
TGTGCCAGCAGCCTCCACGGGGGGGCCTCCTACGAGCAGTACTTC
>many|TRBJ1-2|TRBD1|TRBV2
CAREGQGGIYGYTF
TGTGCCAGAGAGGGTCAGGGGGGCATCTATGGCTACACCTTC
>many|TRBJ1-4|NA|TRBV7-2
CASSLGAATNEKLFF
TGTGCCAGCAGCTTAGGGGCAGCAACTAATGAAAAACTGTTTTTT
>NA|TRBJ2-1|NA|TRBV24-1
CATNDLRAYNEQFF
TGTGCCACCAATGATTTGAGGGCGTACAATGAGCAGTTCTTC
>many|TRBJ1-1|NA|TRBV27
CASVRTFGPMNTEAFF
TGTGCCAGCGTACGGACATTTGGTCCCATGAACACTGAAGCTTTCTTT
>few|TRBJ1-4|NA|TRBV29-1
CSVLRGVGEKLFF
TGCAGCGTCCTGCGGGGGGTTGGCGAAAAACTGTTTTTT
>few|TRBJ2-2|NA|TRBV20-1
CSATLGQNTGELFF
TGCAGTGCTACGTTGGGGCAGAACACCGGGGAGCTGTTTTTT
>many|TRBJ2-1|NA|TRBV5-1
CASSLVPGNDEQFF
TGCGCCAGCAGCTTGGTTCCTGGTAACGATGAGCAGTTCTTC
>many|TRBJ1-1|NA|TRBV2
CASSVYTEAFF
TGTGCCAGCAGTGTGTACACTGAAGCTTTCTTT
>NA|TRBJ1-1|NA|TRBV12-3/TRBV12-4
CASSSGAANTEAFF
TGCGCCAGCAGTTCCGGGGCTGCGAACACTGAAGCTTTCTTT
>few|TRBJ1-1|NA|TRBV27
CASSFSAGGNTEAFF
TGTGCCAGCAGTTTCTCTGCGGGGGGGAACACTGAAGCTTTCTTT
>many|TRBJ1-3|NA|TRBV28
CASMRGTPLYGNTIYF
TGTGCCAGCATGAGGGGGACACCACTGTACGGAAACACCATATATTTT
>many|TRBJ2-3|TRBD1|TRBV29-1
CSVEVSGQYTDTQYF
TGCAGCGTTGAAGTATCGGGACAGTACACAGATACGCAGTATTTT
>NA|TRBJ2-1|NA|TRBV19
CASSIEGGQNNEQFF
TGTGCCAGTAGTATCGAAGGGGGGCAGAACAATGAGCAGTTCTTC
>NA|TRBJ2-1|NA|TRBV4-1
CASSPTGSVNEQFF
TGCGCCAGCAGCCCCACCGGTTCTGTAAATGAGCAGTTCTTC
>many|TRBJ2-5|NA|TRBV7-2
CASSLGLSWETQYF
TGTGCCAGCAGCTTAGGATTATCTTGGGAGACCCAGTACTTC
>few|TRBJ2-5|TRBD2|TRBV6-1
CASRLSGSQETQYF
TGTGCCAGCAGACTGAGCGGGAGTCAAGAGACCCAGTACTTC
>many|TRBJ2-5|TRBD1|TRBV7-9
CASSPGQALQETQYF
TGTGCCAGCAGCCCGGGACAGGCACTCCAAGAGACCCAGTACTTC
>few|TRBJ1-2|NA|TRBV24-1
CATSDANYGYTF
TGTGCCACCAGTGATGCCAACTATGGCTACACCTTC
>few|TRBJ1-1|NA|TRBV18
CASSPWAGGTEAFF
TGTGCCAGCTCACCGTGGGCAGGCGGAACTGAAGCTTTCTTT
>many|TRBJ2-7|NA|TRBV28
CASSPWVKRYEQYF
TGTGCCAGCAGTCCATGGGTGAAGCGTTACGAGCAGTACTTC
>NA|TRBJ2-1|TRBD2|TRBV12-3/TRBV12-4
CASSFLAGGQGEQFF
TGTGCCAGCAGTTTTTTGGCGGGAGGCCAGGGTGAGCAGTTCTTC
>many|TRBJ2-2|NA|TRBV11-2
CASSSDRLTGELFF
TGTGCCAGCAGCTCCGACAGACTCACCGGGGAGCTGTTTTTT
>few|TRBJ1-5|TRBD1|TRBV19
CASMYRGSNQPQHF
TGTGCCAGTATGTACAGGGGTAGCAATCAGCCCCAGCATTTT
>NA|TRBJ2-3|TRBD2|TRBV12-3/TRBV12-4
CASSVGLAGGYTQYF
TGTGCCAGCAGTGTGGGACTAGCGGGGGGCTATACGCAGTATTTT